The present TCR beta chain was sequenced within a study of blood T cell repertoires in COVID-19 (dated by TCRdb to 2018 to 2021). About the full investigation: Collaborator samples came from the United States, Italy and Spain and covered acute and convalescent phases of COVID-19. A de-identified subject ID, COVID-19 status, age in years and sex were almost always included in the sample metadata. The repertoires were released in a freely available public database meant as a resource for research on the immune response to SARS-CoV-2. Samples were obtained from the ongoing ImmuneRACE study (first 160 participants) and from 1,254 subjects provided by 6 global collaborators. Deeply sampled blood TCRbeta repertoires from subjects exposed to, actively infected with, or recovered from COVID-19 were included in the dataset. The prospective study material was composed of cDNA or gDNA derived from T cells, B-cell-depleted T cells, or PBMCs. Where available, HLA class I and class II types were obtained from metadata supplied by the sample provider rather than from assay-based typing. Results and caveats for the whole study, not just this receptor: The quantity of clinical and demographic metadata differed by source and by participant and was supplied without curation.

In the prospective study, participants were about 18 to 100 years old, resided in 24 geographic areas of the United States, and were enrolled through a virtual design. Cohort assignment in the prospective study relied on participant-reported clinical history from a screening survey and a study questionnaire. ImmuneRACE Cohort 3 recovered participants were defined by two consecutive negative NP/OP PCR tests, healthcare professional clearance, or symptom resolution. In the prospective study, whole blood, serum and a nasopharyngeal or oropharyngeal swab were collected from each participant by mobile phlebotomists. Over a 2-month period, participants in the prospective study had the option of providing additional blood draws and questionnaires. Before DNA extraction, prospective study blood samples were shipped either frozen or at room temperature. TCRbeta CDR3 regions were amplified from genomic DNA by means of the immunoSEQ Assay, a bias-controlled multiplex PCR. For the original study's pipeline: The number of nucleated cells in each sample was estimated from the amplification of reference gene primers within the assay. To quantify the absolute abundance of each unique TCRbeta CDR3 rearrangement, sequence reads were collapsed and filtered. For each sample, productive Simpson clonality was calculated as the square root of Simpson's diversity index over productive rearrangements. As stored in TCRdb, this immuneACCESS dataset retains in-frame rearrangements with V and J assigned. A fraction of the clones does not appear; measured against another copy, unresolved V genes explain less than half of the discrepancy, and the remainder lacks a known reason. V and J calls and clone size follow that table, whereas D and trimming were derived from the DNA. Counted in this sample were about 480,000 clones; 88% of them appeared once. The ten largest clones add up to around 7.9% of the sample.

Spanning cysteine to phenylalanine, the CDR3 consists of 16 amino acids. Only CDR3 DNA remains: 48 bases, in frame from the first base. Trimming removed 5 bases from V and 0 bases from J; the gene matches leave 9 bases unexplained. CDR1 is given as SGHVS and CDR2 as FNYEAQ, both from the germline V gene. Comments on this clone: No cognate antigen has been identified for it. Base quality data are lacking; no much larger clone is found one base away.

This TCR came from a woman aged 55-70 years who had recovered from COVID-19. The sequence joins TRBV7-6 to TRBJ1-1; TRBD1 agrees with 7 junctional bases. The sequencing input was PBMCs or T cells enriched from blood (not recorded which). The CDR3 has the sequence CASSLGGGGLNTEAFF. The bases are TGTGCCAGCAGCCTAGGGGGCGGGGGGTTGAACACTGAAGCTTTCTTT.